This T cell receptor beta chain was profiled in a study of blood T cells in healthy people across ages. Study-level points and caveats: Naive T cell percentage and TCR beta diversity correlated strongly. In long-lived donors, naive CD4+ cell counts and diversity exceeded those of aged donors.

There are 15 residues in the CDR3. The junction had 6 bases not matched to a gene; V was cut back by 4 bases and J by 2 bases. The germline CDR1 and CDR2 sequences are ENHRY and SYGVKD. Only a few counts were recorded for this clonotype. Its cognate antigen is unknown. A second PCR, run for about 7 to 11 cycles, used a sample-barcoded 5' primer plus a J-beta primer mix. The template-switch adaptor was a 5' adaptor with 12 random nucleotides. It tagged each cDNA molecule. TCRdb ran MiXCR on the 5' RACE reads and lists one entry per CDR3 protein. Found here are roughly 680,000 distinct CDR3 sequences, 52% of them singletons; the top ten hold approximately 12%.

The rearrangement uses TRBV10-3 and TRBJ2-3; 7 bases are a match to TRBD1. The TCR comes from a woman over 75 in good health. Sequenced input: blood. As DNA, the CDR3 is TGTGCCATCAGTGGGACAGGTCCGCTCACAGATACGCAGTATTTT. Translation gives CAISGTGPLTDTQYF.